Listed below are T cell receptor beta chains from one sample, sequenced in a study of vaccination and CD4 T cells after COVID-19. In TCRdb, the PCR reads were re-called with MiXCR into one record per CDR3 protein. Altogether some 16,000 distinct CDR3 sequences are present, under 75% being singletons, with the ten largest covering about 7.7%. No antigens are known for them. Input material: CD4+ T cells from blood, cultured in vitro. Receptors were obtained from a human donor who had recovered from COVID-19. Each CDR3 is given with its conserved first and last residue. Fields, in order: D gene, J gene, clone size, V gene, CDR3 DNA, CDR3 protein. A D gene is named only where the DNA matches it firmly. Size tells how often a clone was seen (once, few, many) or the class of an expanded clone, and some rows leave it out.

-,TRBJ2-4,few,TRBV21-1,TGTGCCAGCAGGAGAGGGACAGAGTTAGCCAAAAACATTCAGTACTTC,CASRRGTELAKNIQYF
-,TRBJ2-5,-,TRBV7-3,TGTGCCAGCAGCTTATACACCCAAGAGACCCAGTACTTC,CASSLYTQETQYF
-,TRBJ1-6,few,TRBV5-8,TGTGCCAGCAGCTTGGGAGGTCCTAATTCACCCCTCCACTTT,CASSLGGPNSPLHF
-,TRBJ1-6,few,TRBV20-1,TGCAGTGCTAGAGAGGTTCGCGCCTATAATTCACCCCTCCACTTT,CSAREVRAYNSPLHF
TRBD2,TRBJ2-3,-,TRBV20-1,TGCAGTGCTAGTGACCCGAACCCGGGGAGGGGTACGCAGTATTTT,CSASDPNPGRGTQYF
-,TRBJ2-7,-,TRBV3-1,TGTGCCAGCAGAATGGGGGGCCGTAACTACGAGCAGTACTTC,CASRMGGRNYEQYF
-,TRBJ2-3,few,TRBV7-8,TGTGCCAGCAGCCCAGCAGCCACAGATACGCAGTATTTT,CASSPAATDTQYF
-,TRBJ1-2,-,TRBV7-9,TGTGCCAGCAGCGCCCTCCGGGTCGTGAACTATGGCTACACCTTC,CASSALRVVNYGYTF
-,TRBJ2-7,-,TRBV7-9,TGTGCCAGCAGCTTAAAGCGGAGGGGGGTAGGCGAGCAGTACTTC,CASSLKRRGVGEQYF
-,TRBJ1-2,-,TRBV3-1,TGTGCCAGCAGCCATCGAGGGCTCCTCTATGGCTACACCTTC,CASSHRGLLYGYTF
-,TRBJ1-5,few,TRBV24-1,TGTGCCACCAGTGAACTGGTACTAAGTAGAAATCAGCCCCAGCATTTT,CATSELVLSRNQPQHF
TRBD2,TRBJ2-4,-,TRBV20-1,TGCAGTGCTAGAGATCTTGTCCTAGCGGGAGGTAAAAACATTCAGTACTTC,CSARDLVLAGGKNIQYF
-,TRBJ1-2,-,TRBV6-5,TGTGCCAGCAGTTATGCCCCCCGGGACCGGGGCTACACCTTC,CASSYAPRDRGYTF
TRBD1,TRBJ1-1,-,TRBV7-9,TGTGCCAGCAGCCGCGGGACAGGCACTGAAGCTTTCTTT,CASSRGTGTEAFF
-,TRBJ1-2,-,TRBV7-8,TGTGCCAGCAGCCCCCGACAGGCACCCTATGGCTACACCTTC,CASSPRQAPYGYTF
-,TRBJ2-5,few,TRBV24-1,TGTGCCACCAGTGACCTACAGGGTTCGGGCGAGACCCAGTACTTC,CATSDLQGSGETQYF